Shown below are 21 T cell receptor beta chains from a single sample sequenced in a study of long-term antiretroviral therapy in people with HIV. Sequencing relied on immunoSEQ assay v3.0, run at survey level. Data came from immunoSEQ multiplex PCR; TCRdb stores just in-frame clones and leaves some out. Among tens of thousands of clones listed, 70% to 85% were seen once. Sequencing was performed on unsorted PBMCs, taken 0.5 years after starting antiretroviral therapy. The receptors originated from a man aged 18 to 30 with HIV.

The DNA of the CDR3 is TGTGCCAGCAGCCACGCACTACTGGACAATGAGCAGTTCTTC. Translated: CASSHALLDNEQFF. The chain has TRBV7-9 and TRBJ2-1; D unresolved. Germline CDR1 and CDR2: SEHNR and FQNEAQ (reference sequence). Trimming removed 5 bases from V and 5 bases from J, with 13 bases in between. The CDR3 sequence is 14 residues long.

The chain joins TRBV5-6 to TRBJ2-3, with 9 bases lining up with TRBD2. CDR1 SGHDT and CDR2 YYEEEE come from the germline V gene. This CDR3 contains 17 residues. The V segment lost 0 bases and the J segment 4 bases; nucleotides outside the gene matches: 9. The CDR3 spells CASSLGRGGRPADTQYF. CDR3 sequence (DNA): TGTGCCAGCAGCTTGGGGCGGGGGGGCCGCCCTGCAGATACGCAGTATTTT. Complete variable domain (other parts from reference TRBV5-6 and TRBJ2-3): DAGVTQSPTHLIKTRGQQVTLRCSPKSGHDTVSWYQQALGQGPQFIFQYYEEEERQRGNFPDRFSGHQFPNYSSELNVNALLLGDSALYLCASSLGRGGRPADTQYFGPGTRLTVL.

This clone has more than one count but fewer than ten. The rearrangement links TRBV6-1 to TRBJ1-5; a weak D match, TRBD1 (5 bases). From germline, CDR1 is MNHNS and CDR2 SASEGT. V lost 2 bases and J 6 bases, leaving 11 bases between the germline ends. The CDR3 covers 14 residues. The CDR3 DNA sequence: TGTGCCAGCAGTGAACTGGACGGGGGTCAGCCCCAGCATTTT. This encodes CASSELDGGQPQHF.

This clone was counted a single time. The chain employs TRBV15 and TRBJ1-5; TRBD1 matches 9 bases. This CDR3 has 17 amino acids. Germline-derived CDR1 and CDR2 are LNHNV and YYDKDF (reference sequence). V dropped 4 bases and J dropped 3; count of bases not matched to a gene: 10. The CDR3 here is CATSTLGQGYANQPQHF. For the CDR3, the DNA is TGTGCCACCAGCACGCTTGGACAGGGGTACGCCAATCAGCCCCAGCATTTT.

The rearrangement joins TRBV19 to TRBJ1-4; no clear D gene. This CDR3 spans 15 amino acids. In germline, CDR1 is LNHDA, CDR2 SQIVND (reference sequence). Trimming took off 5 bases at V and 0 bases at J, with 10 bases between the two ends. Here the CDR3 reads CASSVLDATNEKLFF. The CDR3 DNA reads TGTGCCAGTAGTGTGTTGGATGCAACTAATGAAAAACTGTTTTTT.

The CDR3 bases are TGTGCCAGCAGCTATGGGGGTTCGGGTGAGCAGTTCTTC. Its protein product is CASSYGGSGEQFF. The chain has TRBV13 and TRBJ2-1; D tentatively reads TRBD1 or TRBD2 (5 bases each). CDR1 and CDR2 from the germline V gene are PRHDT and FYEKMQ (reference sequence). This CDR3 has 13 amino acids. Trimming removed 4 bases from V and 9 bases from J, with 13 bases in between.

The chain links TRBV6-5 to TRBJ1-1; D call uncertain. CDR1 and CDR2 (germline): MNHEY, SVGAGI. V was shortened by 7 bases and J by 2 bases, with 5 bases between the two germline ends. This CDR3 is 11 amino acids long. In nucleotides, the CDR3 is TGTGCCAGCAACAGTAACACTGAAGCTTTCTTT. It is translated as CASNSNTEAFF.

This clone was detected only a few times. The chain is built from TRBV9 and TRBJ1-4; 10 nucleotides line up with TRBD1. The CDR3 has 14 amino acids. The J segment lost 10 bases and the V segment lost 3 bases, leaving 6 bases of the junction unmatched. Looked up from germline, CDR1 is SGDLS and CDR2 is YYNGEE. The CDR3 DNA is TGTGCCAGCAGCGCGACAGGGGGCATCGGAAAACTGTTTTTT. Translation: CASSATGGIGKLFF.

This chain connects TRBV27 to TRBJ2-1; a possible D gene is TRBD1 (6 bases). There are 15 residues in the CDR3. Germline V gene sequence: CDR1 MNHEY, CDR2 SMNVEV (reference sequence). Trimming left V 5 bases short and J 2 bases short, with 13 bases between. In DNA form, the CDR3 reads TGTGCCAGCAGTACCGGACAGATTCCCTACAATGAGCAGTTCTTC. Translated, it gives CASSTGQIPYNEQFF.

The table lists this clone with a few counts. V usage is TRBV4-1 and J usage is TRBJ2-3; D gene ambiguous. Trimming removed 0 bases from V and 0 bases from J, with 7 bases in between. Germline V lookup: CDR1 MGHRA, CDR2 YSYEKL. The CDR3 contains 15 residues. The CDR3 spells CASSQDSGSTDTQYF. CDR3 coding DNA: TGCGCCAGCAGCCAAGATTCCGGGAGCACAGATACGCAGTATTTT.

V is TRBV27 and J is TRBJ2-3; TRBD1 matches at 7 bases. The V segment lost 1 base and the J segment 2 bases; nucleotides outside the gene matches: 3. The CDR3 is 15 amino acids. Per the germline V gene, CDR1 is MNHEY and CDR2 is SMNVEV (reference sequence). The CDR3 DNA follows: TGTGCCAGCAGTTTATATGACAGGGCCACAGATACGCAGTATTTT. Amino acids: CASSLYDRATDTQYF.

V is TRBV5-1 and J is TRBJ2-7; TRBD2 agrees at 10 bases. Germline V gene lookup returns CDR1 SGHRS and CDR2 YFSETQ. The trim removed 1 base at V and 5 bases at J, leaving 15 bases unmatched. The CDR3 consists of 18 residues. In DNA form, the CDR3 reads TGCGCCAGCAGCTTGAGGCTAGCGGGGGATTTTGGGTTCCACGAGCAGTACTTC. Amino acids: CASSLRLAGDFGFHEQYF.

This chain connects TRBV28 to TRBJ1-2; no reliable D call. The CDR3 has 12 residues. Trimming stripped 7 bases from V and 1 base from J, with 7 bases between. Germline lookup yields CDR1 MDHEN and CDR2 SYDVKM. The CDR3 DNA sequence: TGTGCCAGCATTGGGTTTAACTATGGCTACACCTTC. The encoded protein is CASIGFNYGYTF.

V usage is TRBV30 and J usage is TRBJ2-1; no reliable D call. Trimming shortened V by 2 bases and J by 9 bases, and 17 bases separated the two germline ends. Germline CDR1 is GTSNPN and CDR2 is SVGIG (reference sequence). The CDR3 contains 14 residues. CDR3 sequence reads: CAWSPASGFGEQFF. CDR3 DNA sequence: TGTGCCTGGAGTCCCGCTTCCGGGTTTGGTGAGCAGTTCTTC.

This chain joins TRBV6-1 and TRBJ2-1, with 9 bases that match TRBD1. With 2 bases clipped from V and 3 bases from J, the junction kept 5 bases outside the gene matches. Germline CDR1 MNHNS, CDR2 SASEGT. The CDR3 loop spans 16 amino acids. The CDR3 sequence is CASSEWGDRVYNEQFF. The CDR3 DNA follows: TGTGCCAGCAGTGAATGGGGGGACAGGGTCTACAATGAGCAGTTCTTC.

This chain connects TRBV5-6 to TRBJ2-7, with no clear D. CDR1 is SGHDT, CDR2 YYEEEE, per germline. The CDR3 has 16 amino acids. Trimming pared 2 bases from V and 3 bases from J, leaving 18 bases between. The CDR3 reads CASSLIWGLAFYEQYF. CDR3 DNA: TGTGCCAGCAGCTTAATCTGGGGTCTCGCTTTCTACGAGCAGTACTTC. Combining the CDR3 with reference TRBV5-6 and TRBJ2-7 gives the whole variable domain DAGVTQSPTHLIKTRGQQVTLRCSPKSGHDTVSWYQQALGQGPQFIFQYYEEEERQRGNFPDRFSGHQFPNYSSELNVNALLLGDSALYLCASSLIWGLAFYEQYFGPGTRLTVT.

This chain connects TRBV2 to TRBJ2-5; D unclear. CDR3 length: 14 amino acids. Trimming pared 1 base from V and 4 bases from J, leaving 10 bases between. Germline V gene sequence: CDR1 SNHLY, CDR2 FYNNEI. CDR3 sequence (DNA): TGTGCCAGCAGTGAAGATGGCCGGAGAGAGACCCAGTACTTC. This gives the protein CASSEDGRRETQYF.

The gene calls are TRBV5-6 and TRBJ2-1; 7 positions match TRBD1. CDR1 is SGHDT and CDR2 is YYEEEE in the germline V gene. With V trimmed by 2 bases and J by 3 bases, 8 bases remained unmatched. This CDR3 contains 16 residues. The CDR3 here is CASSLTGANLYNEQFF. DNA for the CDR3: TGTGCCAGCAGCTTAACAGGGGCAAACCTCTACAATGAGCAGTTCTTC.

The gene calls are TRBV6-1 and TRBJ2-7; D may match TRBD1 or TRBD2 (6 bases each). The CDR3 contains 15 residues. Per germline, CDR1 MNHNS and CDR2 SASEGT. V lost 4 bases, J lost 5 bases, and 18 bases lay in between. The CDR3: CASSGGAGFVDEQYF. In nucleotides, the CDR3 is TGTGCCAGCAGTGGGGGGGCTGGGTTCGTCGACGAGCAGTACTTC.

The V gene is TRBV18, the J gene TRBJ2-3, with no clear D. The CDR3 contains 13 residues. Trimming shortened V by 8 bases and J by 5 bases, and 14 bases separated the two germline ends. In germline, CDR1 is KGHSH, CDR2 LQKENI. The CDR3 DNA follows: TGTGCCAGCCGCTTGGGTCCGGAAGATACGCAGTATTTT. Its protein is CASRLGPEDTQYF.

There are a few counts of this clone. The chain is built from TRBV6-1 and TRBJ1-5; D gene ambiguous. The CDR3 has 15 residues. CDR1 is MNHNS, CDR2 SASEGT, per germline. V was cut by 3 bases and J by 0 bases, with 9 bases left in between. CDR3 in amino acids: CASSDLDNSNQPQHF. In DNA, the CDR3 is TGTGCCAGCAGTGATTTGGATAATAGCAATCAGCCCCAGCATTTT.